Sequencing of this T cell receptor (beta chain) was carried out in a study of blood T cell repertoires in COVID-19. Across the study: COVID-19 samples collected from the United States, Italy and Spain covered acute and convalescent phases. PBMCs, B-cell-depleted T cells, or T cells were the source of the cDNA or gDNA that made up the material.

Trimming shortened V by 6 bases and J by 4 bases, and 13 bases separated the two germline ends. CDR3 length: 14 amino acids. Germline V gene data show CDR1 as MDHEN and CDR2 as SYDVKM. In the original workflow: From reference gene primer amplification, estimates of nucleated cell counts were derived. Sequencing was performed with immunoSEQ multiplex PCR; in TCRdb, only in-frame clones are kept and a portion is missing. V and J calls and clone size are those listed in that table; D and trimming were worked out from the DNA. The repertoire holds under 120,000 clones, with 65% to 75% as singletons. This clone turned up a few times.

The origin of this receptor is an older man with acute or convalescent COVID-19. The chain uses TRBV28 and TRBJ1-5; D remains ambiguous. Specimen: peripheral blood. The CDR3 DNA reads TGTGCCAGCAGCCAGGCGACCAAAAATCAGCCCCAGCATTTT. It specifies CASSQATKNQPQHF.